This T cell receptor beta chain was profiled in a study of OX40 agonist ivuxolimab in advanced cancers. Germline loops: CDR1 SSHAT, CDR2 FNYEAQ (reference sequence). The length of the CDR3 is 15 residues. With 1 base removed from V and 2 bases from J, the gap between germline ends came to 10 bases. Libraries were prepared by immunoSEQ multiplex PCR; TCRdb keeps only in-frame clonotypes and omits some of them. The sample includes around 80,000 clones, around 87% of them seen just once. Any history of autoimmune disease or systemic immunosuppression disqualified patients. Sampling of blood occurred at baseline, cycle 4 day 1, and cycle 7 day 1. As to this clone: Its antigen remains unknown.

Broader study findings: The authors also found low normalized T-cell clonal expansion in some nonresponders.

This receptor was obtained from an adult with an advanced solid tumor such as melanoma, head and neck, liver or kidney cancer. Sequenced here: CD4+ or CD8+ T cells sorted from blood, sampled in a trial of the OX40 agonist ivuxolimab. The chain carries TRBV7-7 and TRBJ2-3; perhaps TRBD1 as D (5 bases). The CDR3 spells CASSLVGAVTDTQYF. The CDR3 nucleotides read TGTGCCAGCAGCTTAGTAGGGGCGGTCACAGATACGCAGTATTTT.